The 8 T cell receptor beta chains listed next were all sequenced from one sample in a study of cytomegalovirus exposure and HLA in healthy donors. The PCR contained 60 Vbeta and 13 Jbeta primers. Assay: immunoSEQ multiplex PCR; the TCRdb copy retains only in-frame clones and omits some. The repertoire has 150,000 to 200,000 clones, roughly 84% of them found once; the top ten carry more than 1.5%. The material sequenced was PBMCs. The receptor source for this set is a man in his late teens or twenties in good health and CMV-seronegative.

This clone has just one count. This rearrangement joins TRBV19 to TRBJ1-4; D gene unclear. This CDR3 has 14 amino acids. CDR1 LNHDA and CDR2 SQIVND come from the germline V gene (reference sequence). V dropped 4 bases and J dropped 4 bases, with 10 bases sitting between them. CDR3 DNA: TGTGCCAGTAGTAACCTTAGTGGTAATGAAAAACTGTTTTTT. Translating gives CASSNLSGNEKLFF.

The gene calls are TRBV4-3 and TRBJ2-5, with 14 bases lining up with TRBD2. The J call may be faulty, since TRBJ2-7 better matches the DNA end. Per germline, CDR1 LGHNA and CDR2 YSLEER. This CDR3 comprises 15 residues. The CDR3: CASSQGLAGAYEQYF. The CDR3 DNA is TGCGCCAGCAGCCAGGGACTAGCGGGAGCCTACGAGCAGTACTTC.

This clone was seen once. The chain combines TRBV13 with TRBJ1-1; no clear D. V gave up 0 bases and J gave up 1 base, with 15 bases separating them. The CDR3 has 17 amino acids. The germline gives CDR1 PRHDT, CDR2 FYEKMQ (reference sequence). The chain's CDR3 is CASSLGLGGPRNTEAFF. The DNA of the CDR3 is TGTGCCAGCAGCTTAGGCCTCGGCGGCCCCCGGAACACTGAAGCTTTCTTT. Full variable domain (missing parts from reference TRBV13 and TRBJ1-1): AAGVIQSPRHLIKEKRETATLKCYPIPRHDTVYWYQQGPGQDPQFLISFYEKMQSDKGSIPDRFSAQQFSDYHSELNMSSLELGDSALYFCASSLGLGGPRNTEAFFGQGTRLTVV.

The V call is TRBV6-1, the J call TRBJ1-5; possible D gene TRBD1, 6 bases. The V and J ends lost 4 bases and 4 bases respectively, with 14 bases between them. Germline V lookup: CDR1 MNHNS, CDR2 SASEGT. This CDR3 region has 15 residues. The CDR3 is CASSAATGPNQPQHF. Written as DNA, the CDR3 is TGTGCCAGCAGTGCCGCGACAGGCCCAAATCAGCCCCAGCATTTT.

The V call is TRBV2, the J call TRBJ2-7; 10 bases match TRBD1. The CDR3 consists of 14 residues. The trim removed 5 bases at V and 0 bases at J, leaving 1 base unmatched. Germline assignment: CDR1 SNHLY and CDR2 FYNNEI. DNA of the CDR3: TGTGCCAGCAGTAGGACAGGGGGCTCCTACGAGCAGTACTTC. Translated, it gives CASSRTGGSYEQYF.

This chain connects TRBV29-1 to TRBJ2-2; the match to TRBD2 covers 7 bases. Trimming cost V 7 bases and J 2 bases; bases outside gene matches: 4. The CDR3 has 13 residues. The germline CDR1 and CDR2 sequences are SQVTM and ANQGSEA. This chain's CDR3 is CSGEGGNTGELFF. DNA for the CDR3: TGCAGCGGGGAGGGTGGAAACACCGGGGAGCTGTTTTTT.

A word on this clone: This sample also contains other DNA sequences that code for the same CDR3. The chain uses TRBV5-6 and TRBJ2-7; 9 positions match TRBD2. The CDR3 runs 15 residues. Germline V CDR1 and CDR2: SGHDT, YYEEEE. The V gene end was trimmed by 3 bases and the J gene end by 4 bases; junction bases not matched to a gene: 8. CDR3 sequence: CASSWGLAGFYEQYF. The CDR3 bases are TGTGCCAGCAGCTGGGGGCTAGCGGGATTTTACGAGCAGTACTTC.

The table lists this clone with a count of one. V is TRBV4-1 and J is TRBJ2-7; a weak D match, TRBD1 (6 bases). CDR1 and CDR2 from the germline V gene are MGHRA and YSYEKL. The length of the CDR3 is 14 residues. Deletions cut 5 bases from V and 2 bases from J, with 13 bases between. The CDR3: CASSGRDKAYEQYF. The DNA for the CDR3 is TGCGCCAGCAGCGGCCGGGACAAAGCCTACGAGCAGTACTTC.